The 24 T cell receptor beta chains below were found in one sample sequenced in a study of vaccination and CD4 T cells after COVID-19. Antigens of these TCRs are unknown. Cultured CD4+ T cell DNA was sequenced using the Oncomine TCR Beta short-read assay. From the PCR reads, TCRdb called clonotypes with MiXCR, one entry per CDR3 protein. The data hold 25,000 or so distinct CDR3 sequences, with roughly 62% observed a single time. The treatment here: roughly 10-day PBMC culture with coronavirus spike peptide pools or control peptides (ViraFEST assay). The input for sequencing was CD4+ T cells from blood, cultured in vitro, taken after SARS-CoV-2 vaccination. Receptor source: a human donor who received a COVID-19 vaccine.

The gene calls are TRBV7-9 and TRBJ2-3; D remains unclear. This CDR3 comprises 13 residues. Germline CDR1 and CDR2: SEHNR and FQNEAQ (reference sequence). Trimming took off 2 bases at V and 5 bases at J, with 8 bases between the two ends. CDR3: CASSLSLRDTQYF. CDR3 DNA sequence: TGTGCCAGCAGCTTATCCTTAAGAGATACGCAGTATTTT.

This clonotype was recorded a few times. V and J are TRBV20-1 and TRBJ1-1; D is undetermined. The CDR3 contains 15 residues. Deletions cut 0 bases from V and 0 bases from J, with 11 bases between. Germline CDR1 DFQATT, CDR2 SNEGSKA (reference sequence). CDR3 protein: CSAREPPEMNTEAFF. The CDR3 nucleotides read TGCAGTGCTAGAGAACCCCCGGAGATGAACACTGAAGCTTTCTTT.

The CDR3: CATQGERGDQPQHF. In nucleotides, the CDR3 is TGTGCCACCCAAGGGGAGCGGGGTGATCAGCCCCAGCATTTT. The chain employs TRBV24-1 and TRBJ1-5; D is possibly TRBD1 (5 bases). Trimming took off 9 bases at V and 5 bases at J, with 16 bases between the two ends. Germline CDR1 reads KGHDR; CDR2 reads SFDVKD. The length of the CDR3 is 14 residues.

V is TRBV24-1 and J is TRBJ1-2; 7 nucleotides match TRBD1. CDR1 and CDR2 (germline): KGHDR, SFDVKD. With 3 bases clipped from V and 5 bases from J, the junction kept 8 bases outside the gene matches. This CDR3 region has 15 residues. The CDR3 coding sequence is TGTGCCACCAGTGATCCGGGGACAGACCGATATGGCTACACCTTC. Its translation is CATSDPGTDRYGYTF.

CDR3 coding DNA: TGTGCCACCAGTCCCAGGGGGAATCAGCCCCAGCATTTT. Amino acid sequence: CATSPRGNQPQHF. V usage is TRBV24-1 and J usage is TRBJ1-5; 7 bases map to TRBD1. CDR3 length equals 13 residues. In germline, CDR1 is KGHDR, CDR2 SFDVKD. V lost 6 bases and J lost 4; bases outside the gene matches: 2.

The rearrangement uses TRBV20-1 and TRBJ2-3, with TRBD1 as a possible D gene (5 bases). CDR1 and CDR2 from the germline V gene are DFQATT and SNEGSKA (reference sequence). V was pared by 5 bases and J by 9 bases, with 9 bases between. The CDR3 extends over 10 amino acids. The CDR3 spells CSAGQGTQYF. CDR3 nucleotide sequence: TGCAGTGCTGGCCAGGGAACGCAGTATTTT.

The chain uses TRBV11-3 and TRBJ2-7; D is uncertain. Between the trimmed V and J ends, which lost 3 bases and 0 bases, there was a span of 9 bases. CDR1 and CDR2 (germline): SGHNT, YENEEA. The CDR3 runs 14 residues. CDR3 nucleotide sequence: TGTGCCAGCAGCTTTTTACGGACCTCCTACGAGCAGTACTTC. As protein: CASSFLRTSYEQYF.

The chain uses TRBV6-1 and TRBJ1-2; TRBD1 matches 10 bases. Germline assignment: CDR1 MNHNS and CDR2 SASEGT. V gave up 4 bases and J gave up 3 bases; unmatched junction bases: 5. The CDR3 loop spans 15 amino acids. This CDR3 is CASSVAGTGDYGYTF. As DNA, the CDR3 is TGTGCCAGCAGTGTAGCCGGGACAGGGGACTATGGCTACACCTTC.

V is TRBV7-2 and J is TRBJ1-3; D might be TRBD1 (5 bases). From germline, CDR1 is SGHTA and CDR2 FQGNSA. V lost 1 base to trimming and J lost 4 bases, with 11 bases between them. The CDR3 loop spans 15 amino acids. This CDR3 reads CASSLGPGGGNTIYF. The DNA of the CDR3 is TGTGCCAGCAGCTTAGGGCCTGGGGGGGGAAACACCATATATTTT.

This clonotype has only a few counts. The chain carries TRBV27 and TRBJ2-5; D is possibly TRBD1 or TRBD2 (5 bases each). Deletions cut 3 bases from V and 6 bases from J, with 8 bases between. There are 12 residues in the CDR3. Germline CDR1 MNHEY, CDR2 SMNVEV (reference sequence). CDR3 amino acids: CASSFPGQTQYF. The CDR3 DNA follows: TGTGCCAGCAGTTTCCCGGGACAGACCCAGTACTTC.

V gene TRBV7-2 combines with J gene TRBJ2-3, with 16 bases that match TRBD2. Per germline, CDR1 SGHTA and CDR2 FQGNSA. This CDR3 comprises 18 residues. The J segment lost 7 bases and the V segment lost 3 bases, leaving 10 bases of the junction unmatched. For the CDR3, the DNA is TGTGCCAGCAGCTTTACCGGGACTAGCGGGGGGGCCTATCATACGCAGTATTTT. This sequence encodes CASSFTGTSGGAYHTQYF.

This chain links TRBV6-5 with TRBJ2-1; 10 bases are shared with TRBD2. Trimming took 2 bases from V and 4 from J; bases not matched to a gene: 11. Per germline, CDR1 MNHEY and CDR2 SVGAGI. CDR3 length equals 18 residues. Here the CDR3 DNA reads TGTGCCAGCAGTTACCCCCCCCGGACTAGCGGCGAGTACAATGAGCAGTTCTTC. As protein: CASSYPPRTSGEYNEQFF.

This rearrangement joins TRBV20-1 to TRBJ1-1; TRBD1 matches 8 bases. CDR3 length: 13 amino acids. The V segment lost 6 bases and the J segment 5 bases; nucleotides outside the gene matches: 8. The germline V gene has CDR1 DFQATT and CDR2 SNEGSKA (reference sequence). CDR3 nucleotides: TGCAGTGCCCAGAGGACAGGGAGGACTGAAGCTTTCTTT. This codes for CSAQRTGRTEAFF.

V and J are TRBV28 and TRBJ2-6; the D call may be TRBD1 or TRBD2 (5 bases each). V gave up 8 bases and J gave up 0 bases, with 11 bases separating them. The germline CDR1 and CDR2 sequences are MDHEN and SYDVKM. This CDR3 is 15 amino acids long. The CDR3 region has the DNA TGTGCCAGCGGGGACGGTACCTCTGGGGCCAACGTCCTGACTTTC. Amino acid sequence: CASGDGTSGANVLTF.

This clonotype was recorded only once. CDR3 sequence: CSAMTGTGGAGGNQPQHF. DNA for the CDR3: TGCAGTGCCATGACCGGGACAGGGGGCGCGGGGGGCAATCAGCCCCAGCATTTT. The chain recombines TRBV20-1 with TRBJ1-5, with 12 bases lining up with TRBD1. Germline CDR1 and CDR2: DFQATT and SNEGSKA (reference sequence). CDR3 length equals 18 residues. After removal of 6 bases from V and 2 bases from J, the junction contained 14 bases not matched to a gene.

The chain recombines TRBV7-9 with TRBJ2-2; D is undetermined. Trimming shortened V by 1 base and J by 0 bases, and 6 bases separated the two germline ends. CDR3 length equals 15 residues. From germline, CDR1 is SEHNR and CDR2 FQNEAQ (reference sequence). CDR3 nucleotide sequence: TGTGCCAGCAGCTTAGGCACAGCGAACACCGGGGAGCTGTTTTTT. The encoded protein is CASSLGTANTGELFF.

V gene TRBV20-1 combines with J gene TRBJ2-1; TRBD2 aligns across 8 bases. Trimming cost V 0 bases and J 0 bases; bases outside gene matches: 7. This CDR3 comprises 17 residues. Germline lookup yields CDR1 DFQATT and CDR2 SNEGSKA (reference sequence). The CDR3 loop reads CSARDLLAGGSYNEQFF. CDR3 DNA: TGCAGTGCTAGAGACCTCCTGGCGGGGGGCTCCTACAATGAGCAGTTCTTC.

This clonotype was observed once. The chain couples TRBV6-5 to TRBJ2-3; 8 bases are shared with TRBD1. CDR3 size: 15 residues. Germline trimming cut 4 bases from V and 0 bases from J; bases unmatched to any gene: 3. The germline V gene encodes CDR1 MNHEY and CDR2 SVGAGI. The CDR3 sequence: CASSLTGESTDTQYF. DNA for the CDR3: TGTGCCAGCAGTTTGACAGGGGAAAGCACAGATACGCAGTATTTT.

The chain uses TRBV2 and TRBJ2-7; D gene ambiguous. Germline V lookup: CDR1 SNHLY, CDR2 FYNNEI. V lost 4 bases to trimming and J lost 4 bases, with 20 bases between them. CDR3 size: 16 residues. Written as DNA, the CDR3 is TGTGCCAGCAGTGTGGGCCAGAGACGAAGATCTTACGAGCAGTACTTC. Protein product: CASSVGQRRRSYEQYF.

The rearrangement links TRBV24-1 to TRBJ2-5; a possible D gene is TRBD2 (7 bases). This CDR3 contains 12 residues. V gave up 9 bases and J gave up 5 bases, with 12 bases separating them. Germline V gives CDR1 KGHDR, CDR2 SFDVKD. In nucleotides, the CDR3 is TGTGCCACCCGGGGGCGGGGGGAGACCCAGTACTTC. It translates to CATRGRGETQYF.

The J gene is TRBJ2-1, the V gene TRBV24-1, with D perhaps matching TRBD2 (6 bases). V gave up 7 bases and J gave up 8 bases, with 14 bases separating them. Germline CDR1 is KGHDR and CDR2 is SFDVKD. The CDR3 loop spans 13 amino acids. CDR3 DNA sequence: TGTGCCACCAGGGGCATGCGGGGCGATGAGCAGTTCTTC. Translating it yields CATRGMRGDEQFF.

This clonotype was seen only a few times. The V gene is TRBV5-1, the J gene TRBJ2-4; maybe TRBD1 (6 bases). Germline values: CDR1 SGHRS, CDR2 YFSETQ. The CDR3 spans 15 residues. V was shortened by 2 bases and J by 6 bases, with 15 bases between the two germline ends. Here the CDR3 reads CASSLRNRDTNIQYF. The CDR3 DNA reads TGCGCCAGCAGCTTACGAAACAGGGACACAAACATTCAGTACTTC.

This chain links TRBV6-1 with TRBJ1-1; a possible D gene is TRBD1 (5 bases). The CDR3 runs to 13 residues. Germline loops: CDR1 MNHNS, CDR2 SASEGT. Trimming pared 7 bases from V and 4 bases from J, leaving 13 bases between. CDR3 protein: CASTGTYLTEAFF. CDR3 DNA: TGTGCCAGCACCGGGACGTACCTCACTGAAGCTTTCTTT.

The CDR3 nucleotides read TGTGCCACCAGCAGAGTCCAGGTGGAGACCCAGTACTTC. Its protein product is CATSRVQVETQYF. This chain connects TRBV15 to TRBJ2-5, with D uncertain. V was trimmed by 1 base and J by 5 bases, leaving 8 bases between them. This CDR3 comprises 13 residues. Germline CDR1 is LNHNV and CDR2 is YYDKDF (reference sequence).